This entry lists 25 T cell receptor beta chains sequenced from one sample in a study of follicular helper T cells after annual influenza vaccination. The time point here: 2015-2016 season, 7 days after influenza vaccination. The data were produced by immunoSEQ multiplex PCR, yet TCRdb's version contains in-frame clones alone and is incomplete. The profile shows 8,000 to 9,000 clones, approximately 85% of them singletons. This sample comprised CXCR5+ CD38- circulating T follicular helper cells from blood, obtained 7 days after influenza vaccination. Described subset: circulating Tfh, non-naive CD4+CXCR5+PD-1+ (ICOS+CD38+ or ICOS-CD38-). The source is an adult who received the influenza vaccine.

The chain uses TRBV5-1 and TRBJ2-3, with 8 bases matching TRBD2. The V segment lost 6 bases and the J segment 0 bases; nucleotides outside the gene matches: 3. The CDR3 runs 14 residues. The germline V gene has CDR1 SGHRS and CDR2 YFSETQ. The CDR3 nucleotides read TGCGCCAGCATACGGGGGGGAAGCACAGATACGCAGTATTTT. Protein: CASIRGGSTDTQYF.

The V and J genes are TRBV11-2 and TRBJ1-1, with D unclear. The length of the CDR3 is 12 residues. V was trimmed by 0 bases and J by 6 bases, leaving 5 bases between them. CDR1 SGHAT and CDR2 FQNNGV come from the germline V gene. CDR3 sequence (DNA): TGTGCCAGCAGCTTAGATTTGGCTGAAGCTTTCTTT. The encoded protein is CASSLDLAEAFF.

This chain links TRBV7-8 with TRBJ2-5; a possible D gene is TRBD1 (6 bases). The CDR3 is 15 amino acids. CDR1 SGHVS and CDR2 FQNEAQ come from the germline V gene. Trimming shortened V by 9 bases and J by 1 base, and 18 bases separated the two germline ends. CDR3 nucleotides: TGTGCCAGTACCAAATCCGGACAGTCCCAAGAGACCCAGTACTTC. Its translation: CASTKSGQSQETQYF.

This chain joins TRBV7-9 and TRBJ2-2; 9 positions agree with TRBD2. Germline-derived CDR1 and CDR2 are SEHNR and FQNEAQ (reference sequence). The J segment lost 3 bases and the V segment lost 6 bases, leaving 5 bases of the junction unmatched. The CDR3 totals 15 residues. The CDR3: CASSSGLAYTGELFF. The CDR3 coding sequence is TGTGCCAGCAGTTCGGGACTAGCTTACACCGGGGAGCTGTTTTTT.

The chain links TRBV5-4 to TRBJ2-5; D call uncertain. The CDR3 runs to 15 residues. CDR1 is SGHNT, CDR2 YYREEE, per germline (reference sequence). Deletions cut 4 bases from V and 1 base from J, with 14 bases between. CDR3 in DNA: TGTGCCAGCAGCGAGGCCCCCACCAGCCAAGAGACCCAGTACTTC. It is translated as CASSEAPTSQETQYF.

The chain is built from TRBV5-6 and TRBJ2-2; 7 bases are a match to TRBD1. V lost 0 bases to trimming and J lost 6 bases; unmatched junction nucleotides: 2. The CDR3 covers 14 residues. Germline lookup yields CDR1 SGHDT and CDR2 YYEEEE. CDR3 nucleotide sequence: TGTGCCAGCAGCTTGGCAGACAGGGCCGGGGAGCTGTTTTTT. Its translation: CASSLADRAGELFF.

The rearrangement uses TRBV11-2 and TRBJ2-6, with D hard to call. V was cut by 6 bases and J by 0 bases, with 6 bases left in between. CDR1 is SGHAT and CDR2 is FQNNGV in the germline V gene. The CDR3 is made up of 14 amino acids. The CDR3 DNA sequence: TGTGCCAGCAGTCAGAGCTCTGGGGCCAACGTCCTGACTTTC. The encoded protein is CASSQSSGANVLTF.

The rearrangement joins TRBV7-2 to TRBJ2-3; D gene ambiguous. This CDR3 has 15 residues. The germline V gene encodes CDR1 SGHTA and CDR2 FQGNSA. Trimming pared 5 bases from V and 2 bases from J, leaving 14 bases between. CDR3 sequence: CASSPLSSSTDTQYF. The CDR3 nucleotides are TGTGCCAGCAGCCCCCTATCCTCCTCCACAGATACGCAGTATTTT.

Here the CDR3 reads CASNRRSPLPYEQYF. The CDR3 DNA reads as TGTGCCAGCAACCGAAGGTCCCCTCTCCCCTACGAGCAGTACTTC. The chain has TRBV25-1 and TRBJ2-7; unclear D gene. Germline V gives CDR1 MGHDK, CDR2 SYGVNS. This CDR3 contains 15 residues. Trimming cost V 7 bases and J 2 bases, with 18 bases left between them.

This clone was detected a few times. The V gene is TRBV28, the J gene TRBJ2-7; TRBD1 agrees at 9 bases. V dropped 2 bases and J dropped 5; count of bases not matched to a gene: 4. Per germline, CDR1 MDHEN and CDR2 SYDVKM. This CDR3 comprises 14 residues. CDR3 residues: CASSLPQGANEQYF. The DNA of the CDR3 is TGTGCCAGCAGTTTACCACAGGGGGCAAACGAGCAGTACTTC.

The chain couples TRBV6-1 to TRBJ2-5; TRBD2 agrees at 14 bases. V lost 2 bases and J lost 4; bases outside the gene matches: 6. This CDR3 contains 17 residues. Per germline, CDR1 MNHNS and CDR2 SASEGT. The CDR3 nucleotides are TGTGCCAGCAGTGAAAATGGACTAGCGGGGGGTACAGAGACCCAGTACTTC. Translation: CASSENGLAGGTETQYF.

This clone was detected a few times. The gene calls are TRBV6-5 and TRBJ2-7, with TRBD2 matching over 7 bases. The germline V gene encodes CDR1 MNHEY and CDR2 SVGAGI. The CDR3 has 14 residues. V gave up 4 bases and J gave up 3 bases; unmatched junction bases: 6. CDR3: CASSFTGRNYEQYF. The DNA for the CDR3 is TGTGCCAGCAGTTTCACCGGGAGGAACTACGAGCAGTACTTC.

The chain recombines TRBV7-9 with TRBJ1-2, with 8 bases aligning to TRBD1. The trim removed 4 bases at V and 7 bases at J, leaving 5 bases unmatched. CDR3 size: 13 residues. Germline V gives CDR1 SEHNR, CDR2 FQNEAQ (reference sequence). CDR3 sequence: CASSSDRVGGYTF. CDR3 sequence (DNA): TGTGCCAGCAGCTCGGACAGGGTGGGTGGCTACACCTTC.

This clone was counted between two and nine times. V gene TRBV18 combines with J gene TRBJ2-5, with D perhaps TRBD1 (5 bases). The germline V and J ends were trimmed by 4 bases and 1 base, with 10 bases remaining between them. The CDR3 has 14 residues. CDR1 and CDR2 (germline): KGHSH, LQKENI. DNA for the CDR3: TGTGCCAGCTCACTACCGGACACCCAAGAGACCCAGTACTTC. This codes for CASSLPDTQETQYF.

The sample holds a few counts of this clone. The J gene is TRBJ1-2, the V gene TRBV7-8; 7 bases match TRBD1. The germline V gene encodes CDR1 SGHVS and CDR2 FQNEAQ. The CDR3 is made up of 16 amino acids. V trimming: 3 bases; J trimming: 0 bases; junction bases outside the gene matches: 7. CDR3 in DNA: TGTGCCAGCAGCTTGAGTTGGCAGGGGGCTAACTATGGCTACACCTTC. Protein: CASSLSWQGANYGYTF.

The chain employs TRBV15 and TRBJ2-5; D is uncertain. Germline assignment: CDR1 LNHNV and CDR2 YYDKDF (reference sequence). The CDR3 contains 15 residues. Trimming removed 0 bases at V and 1 base at J, with 9 bases between. CDR3 region: CATSREAHFQETQYF. The CDR3 DNA follows: TGTGCCACCAGCAGAGAGGCCCACTTCCAAGAGACCCAGTACTTC.

The CDR3 nucleotides are TGTGCCAGCAGTTTTATGAGATATGGCTACACCTTC. It specifies CASSFMRYGYTF. This chain joins TRBV28 and TRBJ1-2; no clear D gene. Germline values: CDR1 MDHEN, CDR2 SYDVKM. The ends were cut back, 3 bases at V and 5 bases at J, with 7 bases in the middle. The CDR3 sequence is 12 residues long.

This clone appeared once. The chain carries TRBV7-2 and TRBJ2-3; D not certain. Trimming stripped 5 bases from V and 0 bases from J, with 12 bases between. From germline, CDR1 is SGHTA and CDR2 FQGNSA. The CDR3 loop spans 15 amino acids. The CDR3 bases are TGTGCCAGCAGCGAATTTGGGGTTAGCACAGATACGCAGTATTTT. It codes for CASSEFGVSTDTQYF.

The table lists this clone with a few counts. The chain joins TRBV5-1 to TRBJ2-2; TRBD2 matches 10 bases. The V gene end was trimmed by 0 bases and the J gene end by 4 bases; junction bases not matched to a gene: 6. CDR3 length: 17 residues. Germline V gene data show CDR1 as SGHRS and CDR2 as YFSETQ. The chain's CDR3 is CASSLEAGGPGTGELFF. In DNA form, the CDR3 reads TGCGCCAGCAGCTTGGAAGCGGGGGGGCCTGGCACCGGGGAGCTGTTTTTT.

For this clone: The junction shows a germline mismatch at one end, possibly a read error. The V gene is TRBV29-1, the J gene TRBJ2-5, with D perhaps matching TRBD1 or TRBD2 (5 bases each). CDR3 size: 14 residues. The germline CDR1 and CDR2 sequences are SQVTM and ANQGSEA. CDR3 nucleotides: TGCAGCGTCCGGGACCCCTTTATCTCAGAGGCCCAGTACTTC. Its translation is CSVRDPFISEAQYF.

The chain links TRBV7-8 to TRBJ2-7, with a weak D call TRBD2 (5 bases). Germline CDR1 SGHVS, CDR2 FQNEAQ. CDR3 length: 13 amino acids. V was cut by 5 bases and J by 0 bases, with 8 bases left in between. CDR3: CASSLTSSYEQYF. The CDR3 bases are TGTGCCAGCAGCCTCACTAGCTCCTACGAGCAGTACTTC.

This clone was observed a single time. The V gene is TRBV19, the J gene TRBJ1-5; 9 nucleotides agree with TRBD1. V gave up 7 bases and J gave up 7 bases; unmatched junction bases: 17. CDR3 length equals 17 residues. Per the germline V gene, CDR1 is LNHDA and CDR2 is SQIVND (reference sequence). The CDR3 DNA follows: TGTGCCAGTATGTTGGGAGAAGGGACAGGGATCGACCAGCCCCAGCATTTT. As protein: CASMLGEGTGIDQPQHF.

The genes are TRBV19 and TRBJ2-3, with D unresolved. This CDR3 spans 14 amino acids. Trimming left V 4 bases short and J 0 bases short, with 8 bases between. Germline assignment: CDR1 LNHDA and CDR2 SQIVND (reference sequence). The CDR3 loop reads CASSKVTSTDTQYF. The CDR3, as DNA: TGTGCCAGTAGTAAGGTAACTAGCACAGATACGCAGTATTTT.

This chain connects TRBV7-2 to TRBJ2-1; 14 bases fit TRBD2. The CDR3 is made up of 16 amino acids. V shed 1 base and J 9 bases; nucleotides not matched to a gene: 5. Germline loops: CDR1 SGHTA, CDR2 FQGNSA. The CDR3: CASSLVGTSGGGEQFF. CDR3 nucleotide sequence: TGTGCCAGCAGCTTAGTTGGGACTAGCGGGGGAGGTGAGCAGTTCTTC.

This clone showed up just once. The chain couples TRBV18 to TRBJ2-1; no firm D call. Germline assignment: CDR1 KGHSH and CDR2 LQKENI. Trimming left V 5 bases short and J 7 bases short, with 12 bases between. The CDR3 is made up of 13 amino acids. The CDR3 loop is CASSFGPLNEQFF. In DNA form, the CDR3 reads TGTGCCAGCTCATTCGGACCACTTAATGAGCAGTTCTTC.